This passage covers 27 T cell receptor beta chains from one sample sequenced in a study of blood T cell repertoires in COVID-19. Assay: immunoSEQ multiplex PCR; the TCRdb copy retains only in-frame clones and omits some. The sample holds over 55,000 clones, 91% seen once. The sample comprised peripheral blood. The receptors originated from a man in his sixties with acute or convalescent COVID-19.

Only a few counts were recorded for this clone. V and J are TRBV6-6 and TRBJ2-1; 14 nucleotides match TRBD2. The CDR3 is 16 amino acids. CDR1 is MNHNY, CDR2 SVGAGI, per germline (reference sequence). The V segment lost 2 bases and the J segment 7 bases; nucleotides outside the gene matches: 4. DNA for the CDR3: TGTGCCAGCAGTTACCCGGGACTAGCGGGAGTTAATGAGCAGTTCTTC. Translated, it gives CASSYPGLAGVNEQFF.

This clone was observed a single time. The chain combines TRBV2 with TRBJ2-5, with 7 bases fitting TRBD2. This CDR3 is 12 amino acids long. CDR1 is SNHLY, CDR2 FYNNEI, per germline. V dropped 6 bases and J dropped 4; count of bases not matched to a gene: 2. CDR3 sequence: CASRGGGETQYF. In nucleotides, the CDR3 is TGTGCCAGCAGGGGCGGGGGAGAGACCCAGTACTTC.

This sequence joins TRBV5-1 and TRBJ2-7; TRBD1 is a possible D gene (6 bases). The germline gives CDR1 SGHRS, CDR2 YFSETQ. The CDR3 totals 16 residues. V lost 0 bases and J lost 6, with 19 bases in between. CDR3 amino acids: CASSLGDTPGVAEQYF. The CDR3, as DNA: TGCGCCAGCAGCTTGGGGGACACTCCTGGGGTGGCCGAGCAGTACTTC.

The chain carries TRBV12-3 or TRBV12-4 and TRBJ1-2; no firm D call. The CDR3 runs to 11 residues. V was pared by 3 bases and J by 10 bases, with 9 bases between. CDR3 protein: CASSFGEFYTF. For the CDR3, the DNA is TGTGCCAGCAGTTTTGGGGAGTTCTACACCTTC.

The chain has TRBV28 and TRBJ1-5; D not certain. This CDR3 spans 13 amino acids. V lost 5 bases and J lost 5, with 10 bases in between. Germline CDR1 MDHEN, CDR2 SYDVKM. CDR3 amino acids: CASSPDTYQPQHF. The CDR3 DNA reads as TGTGCCAGCAGTCCCGACACTTATCAGCCCCAGCATTTT.

The CDR3 nucleotides are TGTGCCAGCTACAGCCTCTATGGCTACACCTTC. It codes for CASYSLYGYTF. This chain links TRBV28 with TRBJ1-2; D ambiguous. Germline V CDR1 and CDR2: MDHEN, SYDVKM. CDR3 length equals 11 residues. The ends were cut back, 8 bases at V and 4 bases at J, with 8 bases in the middle.

This chain joins TRBV28 and TRBJ1-1; 8 bases fit TRBD1. CDR1 MDHEN and CDR2 SYDVKM come from the germline V gene. V shed 2 bases and J 3 bases; nucleotides not matched to a gene: 2. CDR3 length: 14 amino acids. The CDR3 sequence is CASSLKTGDTEAFF. DNA of the CDR3: TGTGCCAGCAGTTTAAAGACAGGGGACACTGAAGCTTTCTTT. The full variable domain, in which reference TRBV28 and TRBJ1-1 provide the parts outside the CDR3, is DVKVTQSSRYLVKRTGEKVFLECVQDMDHENMFWYRQDPGLGLRLIYFSYDVKMKEKGDIPEGYSVSREKKERFSLILESASTNQTSMYLCASSLKTGDTEAFFGQGTRLTVV.

The chain joins TRBV6-6 to TRBJ1-5, with D maybe TRBD1 (5 bases). The CDR3 is 14 amino acids. Trimming left V 5 bases short and J 1 base short, with 9 bases between. In germline, CDR1 is MNHNY, CDR2 SVGAGI (reference sequence). The CDR3 reads CASSGGESNQPQHF. The CDR3 nucleotides read TGTGCCAGCAGTGGGGGGGAAAGCAATCAGCCCCAGCATTTT.

This rearrangement joins TRBV29-1 to TRBJ2-3, with D tentatively TRBD1 (7 bases). The CDR3 runs 16 residues. Per germline, CDR1 SQVTM and CDR2 ANQGSEA. V lost 0 bases, J lost 2 bases, and 15 bases lay in between. Here the CDR3 reads CSVEDGDSGLTDTQYF. CDR3 DNA sequence: TGCAGCGTTGAAGATGGGGACAGCGGGCTCACAGATACGCAGTATTTT.

V gene TRBV3-1 (or the pseudogene TRBV3-2) combines with J gene TRBJ2-7, with a weak D call TRBD2 (6 bases). This CDR3 is built from 15 residues. V was pared by 3 bases and J by 0 bases, with 12 bases between. Germline values: CDR1 LGHDT, CDR2 YNNKEL (reference sequence). For the CDR3, the DNA is TGTGCCAGCAGCCAGCTAGCGAGAACCTCCTACGAGCAGTACTTC. This encodes CASSQLARTSYEQYF.

The chain couples TRBV9 to TRBJ1-1; D perhaps matches TRBD1 (6 bases). The V gene lost 4 bases and the J gene lost 1 base, with 8 bases spanning the gap. This CDR3 is built from 13 residues. Germline lookup yields CDR1 SGDLS and CDR2 YYNGEE. CDR3: CASSTGQNTEAFF. Here the CDR3 DNA reads TGTGCCAGCAGCACGGGACAGAACACTGAAGCTTTCTTT.

As regards this clone: Other DNA sequences in the same sample also yield this CDR3. The V and J genes are TRBV28 and TRBJ1-5; D remains unclear. The CDR3 spans 12 residues. Deletions cut 2 bases from V and 6 bases from J, with 5 bases between. The germline CDR1 and CDR2 sequences are MDHEN and SYDVKM. CDR3 residues: CASSLNSQPQHF. The CDR3, as DNA: TGTGCCAGCAGTTTAAATAGTCAGCCCCAGCATTTT.

CDR3 DNA sequence: TGTGCCAGCAGTTTAGGGGTGACAGGGAAAACGGAAGCTTTCTTT. The encoded protein is CASSLGVTGKTEAFF. The chain couples TRBV27 to TRBJ1-1; TRBD1 matches at 7 bases. J lost 8 bases, V lost 2 bases, and 11 bases had no gene match. This CDR3 comprises 15 residues. CDR1 and CDR2 from the germline V gene are MNHEY and SMNVEV (reference sequence).

This rearrangement joins TRBV25-1 to TRBJ1-6; TRBD1 might be the D (6 bases). The V gene lost 5 bases and the J gene lost 9 bases, with 17 bases spanning the gap. Germline lookup yields CDR1 MGHDK and CDR2 SYGVNS. This CDR3 has 15 amino acids. The CDR3 sequence: CASSPRGGESSPLHF. CDR3 nucleotides: TGTGCCAGCAGTCCTAGGGGGGGGGAATCTTCACCCCTCCACTTT. The whole variable domain, remainder taken from reference TRBV25-1 and TRBJ1-6, is EADIYQTPRYLVIGTGKKITLECSQTMGHDKMYWYQQDPGMELHLIHYSYGVNSTEKGDLSSESTVSRIRTEHFPLTLESARPSHTSQYLCASSPRGGESSPLHFGNGTRLTVT.

The chain joins TRBV18 to TRBJ2-1, with a weak D call TRBD2 (5 bases). This CDR3 is built from 16 residues. The V gene's germline CDR1 is KGHSH and CDR2 LQKENI. The V and J ends lost 2 bases and 5 bases respectively, with 16 bases between them. CDR3 in DNA: TGTGCCAGCTCACCAGGGAGTCAGGAGGATCACAATGAGCAGTTCTTC. Translating it yields CASSPGSQEDHNEQFF.

The chain carries TRBV4-1 and TRBJ2-3; maybe TRBD1 (6 bases). The ends were cut back, 0 bases at V and 6 bases at J, with 10 bases in the middle. The CDR3 extends over 14 amino acids. The germline V gene has CDR1 MGHRA and CDR2 YSYEKL. The DNA of the CDR3 is TGCGCCAGCAGCCAAGACTCTAGGGGGGATACGCAGTATTTT. The encoded protein is CASSQDSRGDTQYF.

The chain has TRBV6-5 and TRBJ1-4, with D perhaps matching TRBD1 (5 bases). This CDR3 comprises 15 residues. With 8 bases removed from V and 0 bases from J, the gap between germline ends came to 13 bases. Germline-derived CDR1 and CDR2 are MNHEY and SVGAGI. The CDR3 nucleotides read TGTGCCAGCTCCCAGGGCGGATCAACTAATGAAAAACTGTTTTTT. Its protein product is CASSQGGSTNEKLFF.

The chain is built from TRBV7-9 and TRBJ2-1; D gene unclear. V lost 3 bases and J 10 bases, leaving 16 bases between the germline ends. The CDR3 is 14 residues long. Germline-derived CDR1 and CDR2 are SEHNR and FQNEAQ (reference sequence). The CDR3 bases are TGTGCCAGCAGCTTCCGTGGTAACCGCCAGGAGCAGTTCTTC. Translating it yields CASSFRGNRQEQFF.

The V and J genes are TRBV11-2 and TRBJ2-7; 10 nucleotides match TRBD2. Germline V CDR1 and CDR2: SGHAT, FQNNGV. The junction had 6 bases not matched to a gene; V was cut back by 2 bases and J by 5 bases. The CDR3 length is 15 residues. The CDR3 DNA follows: TGTGCCAGCAGCTTAAATGGACTAGCGGAGGACGAGCAGTACTTC. This sequence encodes CASSLNGLAEDEQYF.

V gene TRBV19 combines with J gene TRBJ2-7, with D perhaps TRBD2 (6 bases). Germline lookup yields CDR1 LNHDA and CDR2 SQIVND (reference sequence). V lost 3 bases and J 2 bases, leaving 11 bases between the germline ends. The length of the CDR3 is 14 residues. CDR3 nucleotide sequence: TGTGCCAGTAGTATTGGCGGGGCCACCTACGAGCAGTACTTC. Translating it yields CASSIGGATYEQYF.

The gene calls are TRBV10-3 and TRBJ2-7; D call uncertain. Germline V gene data show CDR1 as ENHRY and CDR2 as SYGVKD. V was trimmed by 11 bases and J by 3 bases, leaving 20 bases between them. The CDR3 is 14 residues long. This CDR3 is CAVSPATGNYEQYF. The CDR3 bases are TGTGCCGTTTCCCCTGCGACTGGAAACTACGAGCAGTACTTC.

The CDR3 nucleotides are TGTGCCAGCAGTTTCGACAGGCGATATGGCTACACCTTC. Protein: CASSFDRRYGYTF. The V and J genes are TRBV27 and TRBJ1-2; maybe TRBD1 (6 bases). This CDR3 has 13 residues. The V end was cut by 3 bases, the J end by 5 bases, with 10 bases between. CDR1 is MNHEY, CDR2 SMNVEV, per germline (reference sequence).

This rearrangement joins TRBV6-1 to TRBJ1-5, with D tentatively TRBD1 (5 bases). The CDR3 consists of 14 residues. Per germline, CDR1 MNHNS and CDR2 SASEGT. V gave up 4 bases and J gave up 1 base, with 8 bases separating them. The CDR3 nucleotides are TGTGCCAGCAGTGGGGGCCGGAGCAATCAGCCCCAGCATTTT. Translation gives CASSGGRSNQPQHF.

V gene TRBV11-2 combines with J gene TRBJ2-7; 11 bases line up with TRBD2. The CDR3 runs to 14 residues. Germline loops: CDR1 SGHAT, CDR2 FQNNGV. The ends lost 1 base at V and 12 bases at J; junction bases unmatched: 8. This CDR3 is CASSLGWGLAAPYF. CDR3 sequence (DNA): TGTGCCAGCAGCTTAGGCTGGGGACTAGCGGCACCGTACTTC. Complete variable domain (other parts from reference TRBV11-2 and TRBJ2-7): EAGVAQSPRYKIIEKRQSVAFWCNPISGHATLYWYQQILGQGPKLLIQFQNNGVVDDSQLPKDRFSAERLKGVDSTLKIQPAKLEDSAVYLCASSLGWGLAAPYFGPGTRLTVT.

This clone was counted once. The chain employs TRBV18 and TRBJ1-4, with TRBD1 matching 10 bases. There are 15 residues in the CDR3. After removal of 0 bases from V and 8 bases from J, the junction contained 3 bases not matched to a gene. Germline CDR1 reads KGHSH; CDR2 reads LQKENI. The CDR3 DNA reads TGTGCCAGCTCACCACCGCGGACAGGGGGGGAAAAACTGTTTTTT. Translating gives CASSPPRTGGEKLFF.

The CDR3 nucleotides read TGTGCCAGCAGCCGGGGTAGGGGATCGGAGACCCAGTACTTC. Protein product: CASSRGRGSETQYF. V and J are TRBV4-2 and TRBJ2-5, with D possibly matching TRBD1 (5 bases). CDR1 is LGHNA and CDR2 is YNFKEQ in the germline V gene. The CDR3 loop spans 14 amino acids. The V and J ends lost 4 bases and 5 bases respectively, with 14 bases between them.

The rearrangement uses TRBV4-3 and TRBJ1-1; D gene unclear. This CDR3 has 15 residues. CDR1 and CDR2 (germline): LGHNA, YSLEER. The V end lost 2 bases, the J end lost 8 bases, and 18 bases lay between the germline ends. The CDR3 region has the DNA TGCGCCAGCAGCCAAAACCGGTCACCTAGCGAGGAAGCTTTCTTT. This translates into CASSQNRSPSEEAFF.